Listed below are T cell receptor beta chains from one sample, sequenced in a study of CD8+CD57+ T cells in acquired aplastic anemia. TCRdb itself ran the reads through MiXCR, one entry per CDR3 protein. Of around 200,000 distinct CDR3 sequences listed, 48% are singletons. Sample: sorted CD4+, CD8+, or CD8+CD57+ T cells (not recorded which) from PBMCs. Receptors originate from a human donor with aplastic anemia. CDR3s include the opening cysteine and the closing phenylalanine or tryptophan. D genes are given only for firm matches. The size field is filled for only some rows; it gives once, few, many or a size class.

v_call,clone_size,d_call,j_call,cdr3_aa,cdr3_nt
TRBV9,many,-,TRBJ2-1,CASSVEVRDEQFF,TGTGCCAGCAGCGTAGAGGTAAGGGATGAGCAGTTCTTC
TRBV29-1,-,TRBD1,TRBJ2-7,CSVEGTGPGSYEQYF,TGCAGCGTTGAGGGGACAGGGCCGGGGTCCTACGAGCAGTACTTC
TRBV10-3,-,TRBD2,TRBJ2-1,CAIGAIPGLAERNEQFF,TGTGCCATCGGGGCAATACCGGGACTAGCGGAACGAAATGAGCAGTTCTTC
TRBV24-1,-,TRBD1,TRBJ1-4,CATSVGQGANEKLFF,TGTGCCACCAGTGTCGGGCAGGGGGCGAATGAAAAACTGTTTTTT
TRBV27,few,-,TRBJ2-1,CASSIGQSSYNEQFF,TGTGCCAGCAGTATTGGACAGAGCTCCTACAATGAGCAGTTCTTC
TRBV3-1,-,TRBD2,TRBJ2-1,CASSQDPGLAGRQFF,TGTGCCAGCAGCCAAGATCCGGGACTAGCGGGGAGGCAGTTCTTC
TRBV15,-,TRBD1,TRBJ2-7,CATRPDRASYEQYF,TGTGCCACCAGGCCAGACAGGGCCTCCTACGAGCAGTACTTC
TRBV10-3,-,-,TRBJ2-7,CAISQGESYEQYF,TGTGCCATCAGCCAGGGTGAATCCTACGAGCAGTACTTC
TRBV7-2,-,-,TRBJ2-5,CASSLGLGVWETQYF,TGTGCCAGCAGCTTAGGCCTTGGGGTCTGGGAGACCCAGTACTTC
TRBV5-1,-,TRBD1,TRBJ2-3,CASSDQGETDTQYF,TGCGCCAGCAGCGACCAGGGGGAGACAGATACGCAGTATTTT
TRBV7-3,many,TRBD2,TRBJ2-3,CASSSSGGAATDTQYF,TGTGCCAGCAGCTCCTCGGGGGGGGCCGCCACAGATACGCAGTATTTT
TRBV7-2,-,TRBD1,TRBJ1-2,CASSLAEQGGYTF,TGTGCCAGCAGCTTAGCCGAACAGGGGGGCTACACCTTC
TRBV15,-,-,TRBJ1-5,CAASREGYNQPQHF,TGTGCCGCCAGCAGGGAGGGCTACAATCAGCCCCAGCATTTT
TRBV7-2,-,TRBD1,TRBJ2-7,CASSLAGTDLSYEQYF,TGTGCCAGCAGCTTAGCCGGGACAGACCTCTCCTACGAGCAGTACTTC
TRBV4-1,many,-,TRBJ2-7,CASSQVTGTSYEQYF,TGCGCCAGCAGCCAAGTAACAGGTACCTCCTACGAGCAGTACTTC
TRBV19,many,TRBD2,TRBJ2-3,CASSNSGGSTDTQYF,TGTGCCAGTAGTAATAGCGGGGGAAGCACAGATACGCAGTATTTT
TRBV7-2,many,-,TRBJ2-2,CASSSVTGRELFF,TGTGCCAGCAGCTCTGTTACGGGCCGGGAGCTGTTTTTT
TRBV4-1,many,TRBD1,TRBJ2-1,CASSQGRGREQFF,TGCGCCAGCAGCCAAGGTAGGGGGCGAGAGCAGTTCTTC
TRBV29-1,-,TRBD1,TRBJ1-6,CSVAGTGGSPLHF,TGCAGCGTCGCCGGGACAGGGGGTTCACCCCTCCACTTT
TRBV12-3/TRBV12-4,many,-,TRBJ1-5,CASSFRQLSQHF,TGTGCCAGCAGTTTTAGGCAGTTGTCCCAGCATTTT
TRBV19,many,TRBD2,TRBJ2-7,CASSTLWTSGGSYEQYF,TGTGCCAGTAGTACACTTTGGACTAGCGGGGGGTCATACGAGCAGTACTTC
TRBV18,-,-,TRBJ1-6,CASSLASPRDSPLHF,TGTGCCAGCTCACTTGCGAGTCCAAGGGATTCACCCCTCCACTTT
TRBV6-4,-,-,TRBJ1-1,CASSDSGPGTEAFF,TGTGCCAGCAGTGACTCTGGACCGGGTACTGAAGCTTTCTTT
TRBV12-3/TRBV12-4,-,TRBD1,TRBJ1-1,CASRLTQGLSTEAFF,TGTGCCAGCAGACTTACACAGGGGCTCTCCACTGAAGCTTTCTTT
TRBV12-3/TRBV12-4,-,-,TRBJ2-3,CASSLGLRGSSTDTQYF,TGTGCCAGCAGTTTGGGGCTCCGGGGTAGCAGCACAGATACGCAGTATTTT
TRBV6-5,many,-,TRBJ1-1,CASSYGFSNTEAFF,TGTGCCAGCAGTTATGGGTTTTCGAACACTGAAGCTTTCTTT
TRBV20-1,-,-,TRBJ1-5,CSARDVSNQPQHF,TGCAGTGCTAGAGATGTCAGTAATCAGCCCCAGCATTTT
TRBV29-1,-,-,TRBJ1-2,CSAFQGYTF,TGCAGCGCTTTCCAGGGATACACCTTC
TRBV2,-,TRBD1,TRBJ1-1,CASTLDRWATEAFF,TGTGCCAGCACCCTGGACAGGTGGGCCACTGAAGCTTTCTTT
TRBV12-3/TRBV12-4,many,-,TRBJ2-7,CASRQPGSEQYF,TGTGCCAGCAGGCAGCCGGGGTCCGAGCAGTACTTC
TRBV5-6,-,-,TRBJ2-5,CAREGGGRWGETQYF,TGTGCCAGAGAAGGCGGGGGCCGCTGGGGGGAGACCCAGTACTTC
TRBV10-1,many,-,TRBJ2-2,CASRVPGSANTGELFF,TGCGCCAGCAGGGTTCCCGGGTCTGCGAACACCGGGGAGCTGTTTTTT
TRBV4-1,-,TRBD2,TRBJ2-1,CASSQGASGGVHEQFF,TGCGCCAGCAGCCAAGGGGCTAGCGGGGGGGTACATGAGCAGTTCTTC
TRBV20-1,-,-,TRBJ1-2,CSASRGGDGYTF,TGCAGTGCTAGCCGGGGAGGGGATGGCTACACCTTC
TRBV20-1,-,-,TRBJ1-2,CSAIQINYGYTF,TGCAGTGCAATACAGATAAACTATGGCTACACCTTC
TRBV4-1,-,TRBD2,TRBJ2-1,CASSQGGGTTVNEGQFF,TGCGCCAGCAGCCAAGGGGGGGGGACCACGGTAAATGAGGGGCAGTTCTTC
TRBV2,-,TRBD2,TRBJ2-7,CATGTSGYEQYF,TGTGCCACCGGGACTAGCGGCTACGAGCAGTACTTC
TRBV20-1,-,-,TRBJ1-5,CSARDMALRQPQHF,TGCAGTGCTAGAGATATGGCCCTTCGCCAGCCCCAGCATTTT
TRBV15,once,-,TRBJ1-3,CATSNSGNTIYF,TGCGCCACCAGCAACTCTGGAAACACCATATATTTT
TRBV15,few,TRBD2,TRBJ2-5,CATSRPGTSGMGETQYF,TGTGCCACCAGCAGACCCGGGACTAGCGGGATGGGAGAGACCCAGTACTTC
TRBV5-1,-,-,TRBJ2-7,CASSLDVGKTYEQYF,TGCGCCAGCAGCTTGGATGTAGGGAAGACTTACGAGCAGTACTTC
TRBV5-6,many,-,TRBJ2-3,CASSFKDTQYF,TGTGCCAGCAGCTTTAAAGATACGCAGTATTTT
TRBV2,-,TRBD1,TRBJ2-5,CASSLRGQAGETQYF,TGTGCCAGCAGCTTAAGGGGACAGGCGGGAGAGACCCAGTACTTC
TRBV7-8,-,TRBD1,TRBJ1-1,CAVQGWQGGTEAFF,TGTGCCGTTCAAGGGTGGCAGGGGGGCACTGAAGCTTTCTTT
TRBV15,few,-,TRBJ1-6,CATSRSRGSYNSPLHF,TGTGCCACCAGCAGGAGTCGCGGGAGCTATAATTCACCCCTCCACTTT
TRBV7-6,-,-,TRBJ1-6,CASSLDGSSYNSPLHF,TGTGCCAGCAGCTTAGATGGCAGCTCCTATAATTCACCCCTCCACTTT
TRBV7-9,many,TRBD2,TRBJ2-1,CASSLGLAGVFQFF,TGTGCCAGCAGCCTCGGACTAGCGGGGGTTTTTCAGTTCTTC